This TCR beta chain stems from a study of graft-versus-host responses after intestinal transplantation. For the study at large: Recipients had transplants, and these were multivisceral, liver-intestinal, or isolated intestinal. Every recipient had anti-thymocyte globulin induction and 2 to 4 years of tacrolimus plus steroids. Regarding the study as a whole: The marrow of recipients harbored GvH clones, and ileum or blood showed some of them first.

CDR3 size: 14 residues. Looked up from germline, CDR1 is MRHNA and CDR2 is SNTAGT. Trimming took 5 bases from V and 5 from J, leaving 10 bases between them. The table lists this clone with a few counts. Its target is not known. Here immunoSEQ multiplex PCR was the method, and the copy in TCRdb shows in-frame clones only, minus some. The table shows approximately 78,000 clones, with around 86% occurring only once. This sequence was found in a human donor who was the organ donor for an intestinal transplant. This sequence joins TRBV6-4 and TRBJ1-6, with D tentatively TRBD1 (6 bases). Source: unstimulated CD8+ T cells sorted from spleen or lymph node cells, taken before transplant. The CDR3 loop is CASSTGSDNSPLHF. CDR3 sequence (DNA): TGTGCCAGCAGTACAGGGTCGGATAATTCACCCCTCCACTTT.